What follows are 10 T cell receptor beta chains derived from one specimen sequenced in a study of cytomegalovirus exposure and HLA in healthy donors. PCR amplification relied on 60 Vbeta primers (plus 13 Jbeta primers). The method was immunoSEQ multiplex PCR; TCRdb's version includes in-frame clones alone and lacks a portion of them. The sample has fewer than 150,000 clones, over 70% seen once. The material sequenced was PBMCs. These receptors all stem from a middle-aged woman in good health and CMV-seropositive.

The CDR3 protein is CASSVGQVSPLNEQFF. The CDR3 nucleotides are TGTGCCAGCAGCGTAGGTCAGGTCAGCCCACTCAATGAGCAGTTCTTC. The V and J genes are TRBV9 and TRBJ2-1; no clear D gene. Germline CDR1 reads SGDLS; CDR2 reads YYNGEE. The CDR3 consists of 16 residues. V was clipped by 0 bases and J by 6 bases, with 16 bases between them.

This clone has just a few counts. The CDR3 reads CASSFRRTGRPYEQYF. CDR3 DNA: TGTGCCAGCAGTTTCCGACGGACAGGGCGGCCCTACGAGCAGTACTTC. The V and J genes are TRBV27 and TRBJ2-7; 8 nucleotides line up with TRBD1. Germline-derived CDR1 and CDR2 are MNHEY and SMNVEV (reference sequence). J was trimmed by 2 bases and V by 3 bases; bases with no gene match: 9. The CDR3 covers 16 residues.

This sequence joins TRBV4-3 and TRBJ2-3; 14 bases fit TRBD2. Trimming cost V 1 base and J 6 bases; bases outside gene matches: 9. The CDR3 runs 18 residues. Germline loops: CDR1 LGHNA, CDR2 YSLEER. In nucleotides, the CDR3 is TGCGCCAGCAGCCAAGCTAAGCCGGGACTAGCGGGAGCGGATACGCAGTATTTT. It encodes CASSQAKPGLAGADTQYF.

The chain recombines TRBV14 with TRBJ2-3, with TRBD2 identical over 13 bases. Germline values: CDR1 SGHDN, CDR2 FVKESK. CDR3 size: 15 residues. V gave up 4 bases and J gave up 6 bases; unmatched junction bases: 4. The CDR3 spells CASSPPGLAGDTQYF. The CDR3 DNA reads as TGTGCCAGCAGCCCTCCGGGACTAGCGGGGGATACGCAGTATTTT.

This clone occurred a few times. The chain couples TRBV4-2 to TRBJ2-5; perhaps TRBD2 as D (5 bases). V gave up 0 bases and J gave up 7 bases, with 6 bases separating them. This CDR3 has 12 residues. The germline V gene has CDR1 LGHNA and CDR2 YNFKEQ. The DNA of the CDR3 is TGTGCCAGCAGCCAAGACCGGGGGACCCAGTACTTC. It yields the protein CASSQDRGTQYF.

The chain joins TRBV4-1 to TRBJ2-1; 10 bases are shared with TRBD2. The V segment lost 2 bases and the J segment 9 bases; nucleotides outside the gene matches: 7. Looked up from germline, CDR1 is MGHRA and CDR2 is YSYEKL. The CDR3 is made up of 15 amino acids. The CDR3 DNA reads as TGCGCCAGCAGCCAAAACGCCGGGACTAGCGCTGAGCAGTTCTTC. It codes for CASSQNAGTSAEQFF.

This chain uses TRBV7-2 with TRBJ2-1; 8 bases align to TRBD2. Trimming removed 3 bases from V and 8 bases from J; junction bases left unmatched: 3. The CDR3 consists of 13 residues. CDR1 is SGHTA and CDR2 is FQGNSA in the germline V gene. Here the CDR3 reads CASSFGGADEQFF. CDR3 in DNA: TGTGCCAGCAGCTTCGGGGGGGCGGATGAGCAGTTCTTC.

The chain recombines TRBV6-5 with TRBJ1-1; 9 bases agree with TRBD1. CDR1 is MNHEY, CDR2 SVGAGI, per germline. Trimming removed 6 bases from V and 5 bases from J; junction bases left unmatched: 10. This CDR3 has 15 residues. DNA of the CDR3: TGTGCCAGCAGCCGCGGGGGACAGGGTCGGACTGAAGCTTTCTTT. Its translation: CASSRGGQGRTEAFF.

V gene TRBV30 combines with J gene TRBJ2-5; TRBD2 is a possible D gene (5 bases). The CDR3 consists of 11 residues. The V gene's germline CDR1 is GTSNPN and CDR2 SVGIG (reference sequence). The V gene lost 8 bases and the J gene lost 5 bases, with 12 bases spanning the gap. The DNA of the CDR3 is TGTGCCACCGGGGTCTTGGAGACCCAGTACTTC. Its protein product is CATGVLETQYF.

The chain links TRBV11-1 to TRBJ2-7; 7 bases map to TRBD1. This CDR3 contains 14 residues. Losses at the gene ends were 6 bases for V and 2 bases for J; bases not matched to a gene: 7. CDR1 and CDR2 (germline): SGHAT, FQDESV (reference sequence). The CDR3 bases are TGTGCCAGCAGTGAAGGGACAGCAGCCTACGAGCAGTACTTC. The encoded protein is CASSEGTAAYEQYF. The entire variable domain, with the rest obtained from reference TRBV11-1 and TRBJ2-7, is as follows: EAEVAQSPRYKITEKSQAVAFWCDPISGHATLYWYRQILGQGPELLVQFQDESVVDDSQLPKDRFSAERLKGVDSTLKIQPAELGDSAMYLCASSEGTAAYEQYFGPGTRLTVT.